This T cell receptor beta chain appears in the sequencing data of a study of blood T cell repertoires in COVID-19. The overall study: The United States, Italy and Spain supplied acute and convalescent COVID-19 samples. Nucleic acid was either cDNA or gDNA, and it came from T cells, B-cell-depleted T cells, or PBMCs.

In the original workflow: Amplifying reference gene primers gave estimates of nucleated cell counts. The table came from immunoSEQ multiplex PCR; TCRdb's copy has only in-frame clones and leaves some out. The V and J calls and clone size were taken over from that table, and D and trimming were inferred from the DNA. The data contain under 70,000 clones, around nine tenths of them singletons. The germline CDR1 and CDR2 sequences are MNHEY and SMNVEV (reference sequence). V was trimmed by 5 bases and J by 6 bases, leaving 16 bases between them. The CDR3 covers 15 residues. This TCR was recovered from a man at least 80 years old with acute or convalescent COVID-19. This sequence joins TRBV27 and TRBJ1-4, with D unresolved. The specimen sequenced was peripheral blood. The CDR3 is CASSLRAGWDEKLFF. CDR3 nucleotides: TGTGCCAGCAGTCTAAGGGCGGGTTGGGATGAAAAACTGTTTTTT. The variable domain in full, with the rest retrieved from reference TRBV27 and TRBJ1-4, is EAQVTQNPRYLITVTGKKLTVTCSQNMNHEYMSWYRQDPGLGLRQIYYSMNVEVTDKGDVPEGYKVSRKEKRNFPLILESPSPNQTSLYFCASSLRAGWDEKLFFGSGTQLSVL.